This entry concerns a single T cell receptor beta chain. Germline assignment: CDR1 SGHDT and CDR2 YYEEEE. The CDR3 runs 15 residues. The V end was cut by 1 base, the J end by 6 bases, with 11 bases between. This entry belongs to a study of control samples from healthy donors and cancer patients. TCRdb keeps only in-frame clones here, not all; method: immunoSEQ multiplex PCR. The sample carries around 180,000 clones, approximately 94% recorded once. The chain is built from TRBV5-6 and TRBJ1-6; D unresolved. Sequencing used blood. The source of this sequence is a woman aged 18-29 years in good health. Here the CDR3 reads CASSLKGSSNSPLHF. CDR3 bases: TGTGCCAGCAGCTTGAAAGGGTCCAGTAATTCACCCCTCCACTTT.